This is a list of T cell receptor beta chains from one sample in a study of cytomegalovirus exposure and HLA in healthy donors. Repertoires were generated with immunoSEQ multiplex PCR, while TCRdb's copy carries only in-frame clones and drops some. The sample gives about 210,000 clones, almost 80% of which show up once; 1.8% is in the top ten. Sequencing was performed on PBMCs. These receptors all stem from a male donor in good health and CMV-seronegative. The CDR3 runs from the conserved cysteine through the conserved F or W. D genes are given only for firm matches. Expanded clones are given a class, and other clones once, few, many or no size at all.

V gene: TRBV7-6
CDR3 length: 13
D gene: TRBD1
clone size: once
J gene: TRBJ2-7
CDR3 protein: CASSDQGAHEQYF
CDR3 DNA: TGTGCCAGCAGCGATCAGGGGGCGCACGAGCAGTACTTC

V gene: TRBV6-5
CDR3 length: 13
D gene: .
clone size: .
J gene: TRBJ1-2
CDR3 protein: CASRGGGLGGYTF
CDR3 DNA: TGTGCCAGCCGAGGGGGAGGGCTTGGGGGCTACACCTTC

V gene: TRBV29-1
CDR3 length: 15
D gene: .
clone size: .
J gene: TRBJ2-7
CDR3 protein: CSVEEGTGKRYEQYF
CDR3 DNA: TGCAGCGTTGAAGAGGGAACAGGGAAAAGATACGAGCAGTACTTC

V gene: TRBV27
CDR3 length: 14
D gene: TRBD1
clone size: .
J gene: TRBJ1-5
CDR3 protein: CASSSGTGEQPQHF
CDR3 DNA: TGTGCCAGCAGTTCCGGGACAGGGGAACAGCCCCAGCATTTT

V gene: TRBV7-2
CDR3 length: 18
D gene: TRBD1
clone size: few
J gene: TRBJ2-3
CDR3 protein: CASSLSFQQGTPTDTQYF
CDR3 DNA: TGTGCCAGCAGTTTATCATTCCAACAGGGGACACCCACAGATACGCAGTATTTT

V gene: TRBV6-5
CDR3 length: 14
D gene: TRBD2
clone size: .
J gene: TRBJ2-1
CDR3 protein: CASSGTSGVDEQFF
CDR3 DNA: TGTGCCAGCAGCGGGACTAGCGGAGTCGATGAGCAGTTCTTC

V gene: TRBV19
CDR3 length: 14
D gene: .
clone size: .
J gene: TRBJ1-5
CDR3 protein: CASSGGLGNQPQHF
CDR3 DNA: TGTGCCAGTAGTGGGGGACTCGGCAATCAGCCCCAGCATTTT

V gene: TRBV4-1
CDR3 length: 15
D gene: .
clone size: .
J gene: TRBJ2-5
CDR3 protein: CASSQGVEGQETQYF
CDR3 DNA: TGCGCCAGCAGCCAAGGGGTCGAGGGACAAGAGACCCAGTACTTC

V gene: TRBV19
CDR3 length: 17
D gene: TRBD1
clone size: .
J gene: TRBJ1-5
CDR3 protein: CASSFPTGGKNNQPQHF
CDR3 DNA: TGTGCCAGTAGTTTTCCAACAGGGGGCAAAAACAATCAGCCCCAGCATTTT

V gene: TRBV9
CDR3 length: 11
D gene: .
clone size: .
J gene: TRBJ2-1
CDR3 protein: CASSAGNEQFF
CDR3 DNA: TGTGCCAGCAGCGCAGGGAATGAGCAGTTCTTC

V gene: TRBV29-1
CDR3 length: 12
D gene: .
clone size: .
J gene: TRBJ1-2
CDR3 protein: CSATEGNYGYTF
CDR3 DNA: TGCAGCGCGACGGAGGGTAACTATGGCTACACCTTC

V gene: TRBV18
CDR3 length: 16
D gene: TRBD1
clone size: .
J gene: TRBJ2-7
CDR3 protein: CASSLFRDSQYYEQYF
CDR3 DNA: TGTGCCAGCTCACTATTCCGGGACAGCCAATACTACGAGCAGTACTTC

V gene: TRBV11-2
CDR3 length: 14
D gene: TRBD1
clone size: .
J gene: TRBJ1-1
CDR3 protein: CASSLGQGSAEAFF
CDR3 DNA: TGTGCCAGCAGCTTGGGACAGGGTTCCGCTGAAGCTTTCTTT

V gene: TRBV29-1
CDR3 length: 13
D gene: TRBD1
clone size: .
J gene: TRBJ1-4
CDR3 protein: CSVDGQGVEKLFF
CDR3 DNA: TGCAGCGTTGACGGACAGGGTGTGGAAAAACTGTTTTTT

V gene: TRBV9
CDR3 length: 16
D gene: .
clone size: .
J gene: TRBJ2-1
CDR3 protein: CASSVGAGTAYNEQFF
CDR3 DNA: TGTGCCAGCAGCGTAGGGGCGGGGACTGCCTACAATGAGCAGTTCTTC